Each of the 28 T cell receptor beta chains below was sequenced from the same sample in a study of OX40 agonist ivuxolimab in advanced cancers. The protocol was immunoSEQ multiplex PCR, while the TCRdb copy is restricted to in-frame clones and leaves out a portion. The repertoire holds around 54,000 clones, with roughly 94% as singletons. The sample consisted of CD4+ or CD8+ T cells sorted from blood, taken in a trial of the OX40 agonist ivuxolimab. These TCRs come from an adult with an advanced solid tumor such as melanoma, head and neck, liver or kidney cancer.

The chain carries TRBV27 and TRBJ1-2; D gene unclear. Deletions cut 5 bases from V and 4 bases from J, with 11 bases between. The CDR3 has 13 residues. Germline lookup yields CDR1 MNHEY and CDR2 SMNVEV (reference sequence). The CDR3 sequence: CASSPLGVYGYTF. The CDR3 coding sequence is TGTGCCAGCAGTCCGCTCGGGGTCTATGGCTACACCTTC.

The chain uses TRBV28 and TRBJ2-5, with D unclear. CDR1 is MDHEN and CDR2 is SYDVKM in the germline V gene. With 1 base removed from V and 2 bases from J, the gap between germline ends came to 14 bases. The CDR3 sequence is 16 residues long. The DNA of the CDR3 is TGTGCCAGCAGTTTATCGAGCGAGACGATTCAAGAGACCCAGTACTTC. Translating it yields CASSLSSETIQETQYF.

The chain uses TRBV11-2 and TRBJ2-7, with D possibly TRBD1 on 6 matching bases. The germline V gene encodes CDR1 SGHAT and CDR2 FQNNGV. Deletions cut 1 base from V and 5 bases from J, with 12 bases between. This CDR3 is built from 14 residues. CDR3 DNA: TGTGCCAGCAGCTTAGTTTGGGGGCGGGACGAGCAGTACTTC. It yields the protein CASSLVWGRDEQYF. Together with reference TRBV11-2 and TRBJ2-7, the CDR3 gives the full variable domain: EAGVAQSPRYKIIEKRQSVAFWCNPISGHATLYWYQQILGQGPKLLIQFQNNGVVDDSQLPKDRFSAERLKGVDSTLKIQPAKLEDSAVYLCASSLVWGRDEQYFGPGTRLTVT.

This clone was counted only a few times. In DNA form, the CDR3 reads TGTGCCAGCAGCGAAAGTTTGGTAGGGCCCGCTGGCTACACCTTC. Translation gives CASSESLVGPAGYTF. The chain couples TRBV5-4 to TRBJ1-2; D ambiguous. The CDR3 extends over 15 amino acids. The germline V gene encodes CDR1 SGHNT and CDR2 YYREEE (reference sequence). V gave up 4 bases and J gave up 7 bases, with 20 bases separating them.

This clone appeared a single time. CDR3 nucleotide sequence: TGTGCCATCAGTGGGCCGAGGGGGACTGAAGCTTTCTTT. It specifies CAISGPRGTEAFF. The V call is TRBV10-3, the J call TRBJ1-1; the D gene is possibly TRBD1 (6 bases). Trimming pared 4 bases from V and 5 bases from J, leaving 11 bases between. CDR1 ENHRY and CDR2 SYGVKD come from the germline V gene. The CDR3 covers 13 residues.

The rearrangement uses TRBV13 and TRBJ2-3; TRBD2 aligns across 15 bases. The CDR3 extends over 17 amino acids. CDR1 PRHDT and CDR2 FYEKMQ come from the germline V gene (reference sequence). The V segment lost 5 bases and the J segment 6 bases; nucleotides outside the gene matches: 9. CDR3 in DNA: TGTGCCAGCAGCCGAAGGACTAGCGGGAGGGGATCGGATACGCAGTATTTT. Translating it yields CASSRRTSGRGSDTQYF. Together with reference TRBV13 and TRBJ2-3, the CDR3 gives the full variable domain: AAGVIQSPRHLIKEKRETATLKCYPIPRHDTVYWYQQGPGQDPQFLISFYEKMQSDKGSIPDRFSAQQFSDYHSELNMSSLELGDSALYFCASSRRTSGRGSDTQYFGPGTRLTVL.

The chain joins TRBV18 to TRBJ2-7; D is unclear. This CDR3 is built from 13 residues. In germline, CDR1 is KGHSH, CDR2 LQKENI. Trimming removed 0 bases at V and 6 bases at J, with 9 bases between. The CDR3 nucleotides read TGTGCCAGCTCACCACCGCAGGTCGTCGAGCAGTACTTC. Protein product: CASSPPQVVEQYF.

The rearrangement joins TRBV13 to TRBJ2-6, with D unresolved. Trimming took 5 bases from V and 5 from J, leaving 13 bases between them. The V gene's germline CDR1 is PRHDT and CDR2 FYEKMQ (reference sequence). The CDR3 has 15 amino acids. The CDR3, as DNA: TGTGCCAGCAGCCACTCAGGCGCCTGGGCCAACGTCCTGACTTTC. Amino acids: CASSHSGAWANVLTF.

The genes are TRBV29-1 and TRBJ1-2; the match to TRBD1 covers 12 bases. The CDR3 contains 15 residues. V trimming: 0 bases; J trimming: 8 bases; junction bases outside the gene matches: 7. The germline V gene has CDR1 SQVTM and CDR2 ANQGSEA. CDR3 in DNA: TGCAGCGTTGAAGACGGGGGACAGGGGGCGAAAGGCTACACCTTC. It encodes CSVEDGGQGAKGYTF.

As DNA, the CDR3 is TGTGCCAGCAGTGATATGGGAGGGCGCGAGCAGTACTTC. Residues: CASSDMGGREQYF. The genes are TRBV28 and TRBJ2-7, with 7 bases lining up with TRBD2. V was pared by 5 bases and J by 6 bases, with 7 bases of the junction left unmatched. The length of the CDR3 is 13 residues. Germline loops: CDR1 MDHEN, CDR2 SYDVKM.

The chain recombines TRBV29-1 with TRBJ2-7; D is possibly TRBD1 (5 bases). V lost 1 base to trimming and J lost 1 base, with 14 bases between them. Germline assignment: CDR1 SQVTM and CDR2 ANQGSEA. The CDR3 sequence is 15 residues long. For the CDR3, the DNA is TGCAGCGTTGAAGTGGGCCAGGGCCAATCCTACGAGCAGTACTTC. It yields the protein CSVEVGQGQSYEQYF.

The V gene is TRBV6-6, the J gene TRBJ2-3; D tentatively fits TRBD1 or TRBD2 (6 bases each). Germline V CDR1 and CDR2: MNHNY, SVGAGI (reference sequence). The CDR3 is made up of 15 amino acids. Trimming took off 8 bases at V and 6 bases at J, with 21 bases between the two ends. The CDR3 protein is CASQGRDTKVDTQYF. Written as DNA, the CDR3 is TGTGCCAGCCAGGGGCGGGACACGAAGGTGGATACGCAGTATTTT.

The chain links TRBV6-5 to TRBJ2-5; 7 bases align to TRBD2. The CDR3 extends over 15 amino acids. With 6 bases clipped from V and 4 bases from J, the junction kept 11 bases outside the gene matches. Germline CDR1 reads MNHEY; CDR2 reads SVGAGI. As DNA, the CDR3 is TGTGCCAGCAGCCACGGGACGGGGGGAGGAGAGACCCAGTACTTC. It encodes CASSHGTGGGETQYF.

The chain has TRBV27 and TRBJ2-7; 7 bases align to TRBD2. Trimming took 0 bases from V and 2 from J; bases not matched to a gene: 1. CDR1 and CDR2 (germline): MNHEY, SMNVEV (reference sequence). The CDR3 is made up of 14 amino acids. The CDR3 sequence: CASSLSGTTYEQYF. CDR3 DNA sequence: TGTGCCAGCAGTTTATCCGGGACTACCTACGAGCAGTACTTC.

The chain couples TRBV11-3 to TRBJ2-5, with D maybe TRBD2 (6 bases). CDR3 length: 15 amino acids. Trimming pared 5 bases from V and 4 bases from J, leaving 17 bases between. Germline V gene data show CDR1 as SGHNT and CDR2 as YENEEA. CDR3 amino acids: CASSGFAGMGETQYF. In DNA, the CDR3 is TGTGCCAGCAGCGGTTTTGCGGGGATGGGAGAGACCCAGTACTTC.

V and J are TRBV2 and TRBJ2-7; TRBD2 matches 7 bases. The CDR3 has 16 residues. Per germline, CDR1 SNHLY and CDR2 FYNNEI. V lost 6 bases to trimming and J lost 1 base; unmatched junction nucleotides: 12. CDR3 residues: CASSLSMGRGSYEQYF. In nucleotides, the CDR3 is TGTGCCAGCAGCCTATCTATGGGGAGGGGTTCCTACGAGCAGTACTTC.

This chain links TRBV28 with TRBJ1-5; 8 bases match TRBD1. Germline CDR1 and CDR2: MDHEN and SYDVKM. V lost 6 bases to trimming and J lost 6 bases; unmatched junction nucleotides: 1. The CDR3 totals 12 residues. CDR3 in DNA: TGTGCCAGCAGACAGGGGGTTCAGCCCCAGCATTTT. Translation gives CASRQGVQPQHF.

The gene calls are TRBV30 and TRBJ2-1; TRBD1 matches at 9 bases. Per the germline V gene, CDR1 is GTSNPN and CDR2 is SVGIG (reference sequence). Trimming removed 1 base from V and 3 bases from J; junction bases left unmatched: 4. CDR3 length equals 15 residues. The CDR3 is CAWSEPGQGYNEQFF. CDR3 bases: TGTGCCTGGAGTGAACCGGGACAGGGCTACAATGAGCAGTTCTTC.

This clone is a singleton in its sample. The chain recombines TRBV7-9 with TRBJ2-7; D is perhaps TRBD2 (5 bases). Germline CDR1 reads SEHNR; CDR2 reads FQNEAQ (reference sequence). Between the trimmed V and J ends, which lost 2 bases and 3 bases, there was a span of 8 bases. This CDR3 contains 13 residues. The CDR3 sequence: CASSLRGLYEQYF. Written as DNA, the CDR3 is TGTGCCAGCAGCTTACGAGGACTCTACGAGCAGTACTTC.

This chain links TRBV12-2 with TRBJ2-7. TRBV12-2 is a known pseudogene. The CDR3 loop spans 15 amino acids. CDR3 amino acids: CASRPPQDRSYEQYF. DNA for the CDR3: TGTGCAAGTCGCCCGCCCCAGGACCGCTCCTACGAGCAGTACTTC.

The chain uses TRBV27 and TRBJ2-7, with a possible D match to TRBD1 (6 bases). Per germline, CDR1 MNHEY and CDR2 SMNVEV (reference sequence). The CDR3 loop spans 14 amino acids. V was cut by 2 bases and J by 2 bases, with 10 bases left in between. Here the CDR3 DNA reads TGTGCCAGCAGTTTACACAGGGTTCCCTACGAGCAGTACTTC. This sequence encodes CASSLHRVPYEQYF.

The chain carries TRBV28 and TRBJ2-7; 10 bases are shared with TRBD2. The CDR3 is made up of 16 amino acids. The J segment lost 4 bases and the V segment lost 1 base, leaving 7 bases of the junction unmatched. CDR1 is MDHEN, CDR2 SYDVKM, per germline. The CDR3 coding sequence is TGTGCCAGCAGTTTATCGGCTAGCGGGAGTAGGTACGAGCAGTACTTC. It codes for CASSLSASGSRYEQYF.

The CDR3 bases are TGTGCCTGGAGTTTCGGGAGAGTCATTTCGAGCGGGGGGAGTGAACCCTACGAGCAGTACTTC. Translation: CAWSFGRVISSGGSEPYEQYF. The J gene is TRBJ2-7, the V gene TRBV30, with 9 bases identical to TRBD2. J lost 2 bases, V lost 2 bases, and 25 bases had no gene match. Per germline, CDR1 GTSNPN and CDR2 SVGIG (reference sequence). The CDR3 loop spans 21 amino acids.

This clone was observed a single time. V and J are TRBV6-5 and TRBJ1-1, with no clear D. The CDR3 totals 15 residues. Looked up from germline, CDR1 is MNHEY and CDR2 is SVGAGI. Trimming cost V 0 bases and J 1 base, with 9 bases left between them. CDR3 in amino acids: CASSYSIPGNTEAFF. CDR3 DNA sequence: TGTGCCAGCAGTTACTCTATTCCAGGGAACACTGAAGCTTTCTTT.

The J gene is TRBJ2-3, the V gene TRBV4-1; D might be TRBD2 (5 bases). Germline loops: CDR1 MGHRA, CDR2 YSYEKL. This CDR3 is built from 14 residues. The V and J ends lost 5 bases and 1 base respectively, with 10 bases between them. CDR3 in DNA: TGCGCCAGCAGCTCTAGGACTGGCACAGATACGCAGTATTTT. This gives the protein CASSSRTGTDTQYF.

The rearrangement uses TRBV15 and TRBJ2-1; 9 nucleotides match TRBD2. Germline V gene data show CDR1 as LNHNV and CDR2 as YYDKDF (reference sequence). This CDR3 is 17 amino acids long. V shed 3 bases and J 8 bases; nucleotides not matched to a gene: 14. The CDR3, as DNA: TGTGCCACCAGCAGGGGGGGAGGCTTAGCGGGAGATGATGAGCAGTTCTTC. Its translation is CATSRGGGLAGDDEQFF.

This chain connects TRBV7-2 to TRBJ2-3; D unclear. Trimming stripped 3 bases from V and 4 bases from J, with 5 bases between. The CDR3 runs 12 residues. CDR1 SGHTA and CDR2 FQGNSA come from the germline V gene. The DNA of the CDR3 is TGTGCCAGCAGCTTTTTCGCAGATACGCAGTATTTT. As protein: CASSFFADTQYF.

Points on this clone: This same CDR3 is encoded by further DNA sequences in the sample. The rearrangement uses TRBV28 and TRBJ1-5; the match to TRBD1 covers 7 bases. Unmatched junction bases numbered 7, after V lost 6 bases and J lost 2 bases. The germline CDR1 and CDR2 sequences are MDHEN and SYDVKM. The CDR3 loop spans 15 amino acids. CDR3 sequence: CASSPTGLGNQPQHF. CDR3 nucleotide sequence: TGTGCCAGCAGCCCGACAGGGTTAGGCAATCAGCCCCAGCATTTT.